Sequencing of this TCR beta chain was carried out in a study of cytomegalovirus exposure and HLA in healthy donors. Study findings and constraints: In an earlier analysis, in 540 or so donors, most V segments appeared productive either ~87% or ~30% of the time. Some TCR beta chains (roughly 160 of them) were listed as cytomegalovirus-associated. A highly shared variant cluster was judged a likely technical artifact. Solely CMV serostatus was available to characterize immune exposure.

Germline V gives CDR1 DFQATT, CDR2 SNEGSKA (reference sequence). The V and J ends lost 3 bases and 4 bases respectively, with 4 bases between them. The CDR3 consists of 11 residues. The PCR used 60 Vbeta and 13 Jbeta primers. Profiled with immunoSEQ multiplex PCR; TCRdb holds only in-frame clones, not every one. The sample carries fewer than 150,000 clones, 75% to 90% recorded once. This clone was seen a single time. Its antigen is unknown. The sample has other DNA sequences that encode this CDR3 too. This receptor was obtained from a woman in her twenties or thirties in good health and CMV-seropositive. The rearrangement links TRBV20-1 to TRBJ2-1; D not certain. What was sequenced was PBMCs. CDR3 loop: CSASLYNEQFF. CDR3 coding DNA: TGCAGTGCTAGCCTATACAATGAGCAGTTCTTC.